These T cell receptor beta chains were read from a single sample in a study of T cell clones after liver transplantation. Generated by immunoSEQ multiplex PCR, the TCRdb table keeps only in-frame clones and is missing some. The sample includes fewer than 6,500 clones, approximately 30% of them seen just once. Their antigens remain unidentified. The sequenced material came from CD4+ T cells from cultured PBMCs. All receptors come from a human patient who received a liver transplant. Among the T cells, some may be from the graft donor. Each CDR3 is given with its conserved first and last residue.

CDR3aa	v_gene	j_gene
CASSQDDRGSPLHF	TRBV14	TRBJ1-6
CASSESQRTDTQYF	TRBV2	TRBJ2-3
CARGGRDSNQPQHF	TRBV2	TRBJ1-5
CSATQGLAGVGEQFF	TRBV29-1	TRBJ2-1
CASSDFGTSGGWGDTQYF	TRBV6-1	TRBJ2-3
CAPGGPCNQPQHF	TRBV15	TRBJ1-5
CASRTDRNYGYTF	TRBV6-5	TRBJ1-2
CASSPPSEGYGYTF	TRBV28	TRBJ1-2
CASSEANRGAEKLFF	TRBV25-1	TRBJ1-4
CASSGLNIQYF	TRBV6-1	TRBJ2-4
CATQPVAPEAETQYF	TRBV6-1	TRBJ2-5
CASISEGLQGLAEAFF	TRBV28	TRBJ1-1
CASSTFGTPQETQYF	TRBV9	TRBJ2-5
CASSPQLTDLPDEQFF	TRBV7-8	TRBJ2-1
CASSQGGVNRGDTQYF	TRBV4-3	TRBJ2-3
CAINSTPEGELFF	TRBV10-3	TRBJ2-2
CASRATSGSTGELFF	TRBV2	TRBJ2-2
CASSEDRVGGTQYF	TRBV2	TRBJ2-5
CATSGQGAAGANVLTF	TRBV2	TRBJ2-6
CASSLTALQPQHF	TRBV6-1	TRBJ1-5
CASRRRQDRPYEQYF	TRBV5-1	TRBJ2-7
CASSLGVSYGYTF	TRBV5-1	TRBJ1-2
CASSTLPGNTIYF	TRBV7-2	TRBJ1-3
CASSEAREAGEQFF	TRBV13	TRBJ2-1
CASSRGVGSNQPQHF	TRBV6-1	TRBJ1-5
CASSPLAGGPGEQFF	TRBV12-1	TRBJ2-1
CASSPPGLRIVETQYF	TRBV7-2	TRBJ2-5
CASSYRPGELFF	TRBV5-6	TRBJ2-2
CASSPGAYNSPLHF	TRBV18	TRBJ1-6
CASRRLAGEVDPGELFF	TRBV2	TRBJ2-2
CASRPGQPYEQYF	TRBV2	TRBJ2-7
CATSRGRGSGLGTEAFF	TRBV15	TRBJ1-1
CASSLRTSGFNEQFF	TRBV7-8	TRBJ2-1
CSALTGPYEQYF	TRBV29-1	TRBJ2-7
CASSSRPIQETQYF	TRBV5-1	TRBJ2-5
CASSPGQNQPQHF	TRBV18	TRBJ1-5
CASSLYGSEGNQPQHF	TRBV11-1	TRBJ1-5
CASSFGRVNTGELFF	TRBV27	TRBJ2-2
CASSHSPTSGRAGADTQYF	TRBV4-2	TRBJ2-3
CASSWSGLLGSAGELFF	TRBV11-3	TRBJ2-2
CASSPAGGLAKNIQYF	TRBV28	TRBJ2-4
CASSTPGGFWGYTF	TRBV11-3	TRBJ1-2
CASSQDRTGKQPQHF	TRBV7-2	TRBJ1-5
CASSPQFSQSGSEQFF	TRBV18	TRBJ2-1
CASIGSSTDTQYF	TRBV6-6	TRBJ2-3
CASRNSGRGEQFF	TRBV6-6	TRBJ2-1
CASSASKGRGGQSGANVLTF	TRBV2	TRBJ2-6